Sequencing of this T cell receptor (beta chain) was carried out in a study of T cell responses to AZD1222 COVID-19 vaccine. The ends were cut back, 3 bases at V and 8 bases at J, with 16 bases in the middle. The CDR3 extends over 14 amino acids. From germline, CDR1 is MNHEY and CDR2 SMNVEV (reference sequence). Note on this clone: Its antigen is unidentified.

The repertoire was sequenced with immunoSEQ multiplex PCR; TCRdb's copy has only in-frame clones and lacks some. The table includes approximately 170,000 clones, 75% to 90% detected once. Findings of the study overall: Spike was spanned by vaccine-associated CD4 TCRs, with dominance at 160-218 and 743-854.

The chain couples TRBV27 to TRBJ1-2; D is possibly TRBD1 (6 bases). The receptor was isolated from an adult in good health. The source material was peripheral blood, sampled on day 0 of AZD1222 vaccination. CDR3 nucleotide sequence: TGTGCCAGCAGTTTCGTGGCAGGGGTTCCAGGCTACACCTTC. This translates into CASSFVAGVPGYTF.